This T cell receptor beta chain was identified in a study of blood T cells in healthy people across ages. The study, taken as a whole, reports: Both naive CD4+ cell counts and diversity were greater in long-lived donors than in aged donors. Underestimates were what the diversity estimates from one million T cells were considered to be.

A J-beta primer mix and a sample-barcoded 5' primer were used in a second PCR of about 7 to 11 cycles. Researchers report that a template-switch adaptor with 12 random nucleotides tagged each cDNA molecule. TCRdb redid the calling of the 5' RACE reads with MiXCR, one entry per CDR3 protein. The repertoire holds some 1.4 million distinct CDR3 sequences, with about 43% as singletons. Whenever a sample was processed, at least 6 million PBMCs were isolated. The CDR3 totals 16 residues. Per the germline V gene, CDR1 is SGHRS and CDR2 is YFSETQ. The V gene end was trimmed by 3 bases and the J gene end by 7 bases; junction bases not matched to a gene: 6. This clonotype came up a few times. The antigen remains unidentified.

The chain has TRBV5-1 and TRBJ2-1; 14 bases map to TRBD2. Sequenced input: blood. The receptor was derived from a woman aged 18-29 years in good health. CDR3 sequence (DNA): TGCGCCAGCAGCTCAAGACTAGCGGGGGGGTTGAATGAGCAGTTCTTC. This sequence encodes CASSSRLAGGLNEQFF.